This T cell receptor beta chain was documented in a study of T cells in Graves' hyperthyroidism and ophthalmopathy. Across the whole study: Before treatment of any kind, peripheral blood was taken at initial diagnosis.

Lactation, pregnancy, other autoimmune disease or uncontrolled infection excluded patients. Points on this clonotype: Its antigen is currently unknown.

Study-level results: Blood also held most thyroid clonotypes expanded beyond 0.001.

RNA transcripts served as the template for amplifying TCR beta CDR3 regions. First-round RT-PCR of the TCR CDR3 relied on the HTBI primer set. Using its own MiXCR run on the multiplex PCR reads, TCRdb lists one record per CDR3 protein. Of hundreds of thousands of distinct CDR3 sequences in the sample, more than 20% were seen once. The CDR3 sequence is 15 residues long. The V end lost 7 bases, the J end lost 8 bases, and 23 bases lay between the germline ends. The chain employs TRBV12-3 or TRBV12-4 and TRBJ1-2, with D maybe TRBD1 (6 bases). The sequenced sample consisted of blood. The TCR sequence derives from a woman in her thirties or forties with Graves' ophthalmopathy. The CDR3 DNA follows: TGTGCCAGCACGGACAGTGATGAGCCGGATGGGGGCTACACCTTC. It is translated as CASTDSDEPDGGYTF.